The 18 T cell receptor beta chains below all came from one sample that was sequenced in a study of cytomegalovirus exposure and HLA in healthy donors. Researchers ran the PCR with 60 Vbeta and 13 Jbeta primers. Using immunoSEQ multiplex PCR, the repertoire was profiled, and TCRdb retains in-frame clones only, with some absent. The sample holds approximately 98,000 clones, over 65% seen once. Material for sequencing was PBMCs. These receptors were obtained from a male donor in good health and CMV-seronegative.

Only a few counts were recorded for this clone. The V call is TRBV19, the J call TRBJ2-3; tentatively, D is TRBD2 (6 bases). The CDR3 has 15 amino acids. The V end was cut by 3 bases, the J end by 0 bases, with 10 bases between. CDR1 is LNHDA, CDR2 SQIVND, per germline (reference sequence). The CDR3 DNA reads TGTGCCAGTAGTATCGGGGACTCAAGCACAGATACGCAGTATTTT. It yields the protein CASSIGDSSTDTQYF. Full variable domain (outside the CDR3, taken from reference TRBV19 and TRBJ2-3): DGGITQSPKYLFRKEGQNVTLSCEQNLNHDAMYWYRQDPGQGLRLIYYSQIVNDFQKGDIAEGYSVSREKKESFPLTVTSAQKNPTAFYLCASSIGDSSTDTQYFGPGTRLTVL.

This rearrangement joins TRBV4-3 to TRBJ2-6; 10 bases line up with TRBD1. In germline, CDR1 is LGHNA, CDR2 YSLEER. The CDR3 has 18 amino acids. The V and J ends lost 0 bases and 3 bases, in that order; junction bases with no gene match: 5. CDR3 sequence (DNA): TGCGCCAGCAGCCAAGATCGACAGGGGGCGGGTGGGGCCAACGTCCTGACTTTC. It translates to CASSQDRQGAGGANVLTF.

The V and J genes are TRBV19 and TRBJ2-7; TRBD1 matches at 10 bases. V gave up 5 bases and J gave up 0 bases; unmatched junction bases: 7. The CDR3 contains 16 residues. The germline gives CDR1 LNHDA, CDR2 SQIVND (reference sequence). The CDR3 bases are TGTGCCAGTAGTCTTTCCGGGACAGGGGACTCCTACGAGCAGTACTTC. This codes for CASSLSGTGDSYEQYF.

The J gene is TRBJ2-7, the V gene TRBV5-1; TRBD2 matches 8 bases. The germline V gene has CDR1 SGHRS and CDR2 YFSETQ. Trimming took 5 bases from V and 5 from J; bases not matched to a gene: 6. The CDR3 extends over 13 amino acids. CDR3 sequence (DNA): TGCGCCAGCAGAAACGGGAGGGGGGACGAGCAGTACTTC. As protein: CASRNGRGDEQYF.

This clone has more than one count but fewer than ten. The chain carries TRBV27 and TRBJ2-7; possible D gene TRBD2, 6 bases. This CDR3 is built from 14 residues. Per germline, CDR1 MNHEY and CDR2 SMNVEV (reference sequence). V was pared by 5 bases and J by 7 bases, with 18 bases between. The chain's CDR3 is CASSPPGLPREQYF. The CDR3 bases are TGTGCCAGCAGTCCACCGGGACTTCCTAGGGAGCAGTACTTC.

The chain has TRBV19 and TRBJ1-5; D gene ambiguous. The germline V and J ends were trimmed by 7 bases and 4 bases, with 26 bases remaining between them. From germline, CDR1 is LNHDA and CDR2 SQIVND (reference sequence). This CDR3 is 18 amino acids long. CDR3 sequence reads: CASTASIQSPRLNQPQHF. The CDR3 coding sequence is TGTGCCAGTACTGCCTCCATACAGAGTCCGAGATTAAATCAGCCCCAGCATTTT.

This chain connects TRBV19 to TRBJ1-1; no reliable D call. The CDR3 has 15 amino acids. The V end was cut by 3 bases, the J end by 0 bases, with 11 bases between. CDR1 and CDR2 (germline): LNHDA, SQIVND (reference sequence). The CDR3, as DNA: TGTGCCAGTAGTATTCTGGGCAGGTTGAACACTGAAGCTTTCTTT. It specifies CASSILGRLNTEAFF. The full variable domain, rest sourced from reference TRBV19 and TRBJ1-1, is DGGITQSPKYLFRKEGQNVTLSCEQNLNHDAMYWYRQDPGQGLRLIYYSQIVNDFQKGDIAEGYSVSREKKESFPLTVTSAQKNPTAFYLCASSILGRLNTEAFFGQGTRLTVV.

The rearrangement joins TRBV7-5 to TRBJ1-3. TRBV7-5 is given as a pseudogene. The CDR3 extends over 16 amino acids. CDR3 nucleotide sequence: TGTGCCAGAAGCTTAAAGGGGAGGCGGACTGGAAACACCATATATTTT. Translating it yields CARSLKGRRTGNTIYF.

The V call is TRBV4-3, the J call TRBJ2-7; 7 nucleotides line up with TRBD1. This CDR3 has 15 amino acids. V was clipped by 0 bases and J by 2 bases; unmatched bases: 4. From germline, CDR1 is LGHNA and CDR2 YSLEER. CDR3 in amino acids: CASSQETGWTYEQYF. CDR3 DNA: TGCGCCAGCAGCCAAGAGACAGGGTGGACCTACGAGCAGTACTTC.

CDR3 in amino acids: CASSLGQGRLNYGYTF. DNA of the CDR3: TGTGCCAGCAGCTTGGGACAGGGTAGATTGAACTATGGCTACACCTTC. The chain couples TRBV7-8 to TRBJ1-2, with TRBD1 matching over 9 bases. CDR3 length: 16 amino acids. The ends lost 3 bases at V and 2 bases at J; junction bases unmatched: 7. Germline CDR1 and CDR2: SGHVS and FQNEAQ.

V is TRBV6-1 and J is TRBJ2-5; D not certain. Germline V lookup: CDR1 MNHNS, CDR2 SASEGT. The CDR3 loop spans 11 amino acids. The V end lost 2 bases, the J end lost 7 bases, and 5 bases lay between the germline ends. The CDR3 is CASSELVTQYF. DNA for the CDR3: TGTGCCAGCAGTGAATTAGTGACCCAGTACTTC.

A word on this clone: One end of the junction fails to match germline, which may point to a read error. V usage is TRBV4-1 and J usage is TRBJ2-7, with 10 bases aligning to TRBD2. Germline lookup yields CDR1 MGHRA and CDR2 YSYEKL. The CDR3 is 15 amino acids. The CDR3 region has the DNA TGTGCCAGCAGCCAAGAACCTAGCGGGAGTTACGAGCAGTACTTC. Protein sequence: CASSQEPSGSYEQYF.

This rearrangement joins TRBV2 to TRBJ2-3, with a possible D match to TRBD2 (5 bases). The CDR3 extends over 13 amino acids. Germline values: CDR1 SNHLY, CDR2 FYNNEI. V dropped 11 bases and J dropped 3 bases, with 15 bases sitting between them. CDR3 amino acids: CAQESGRTDTQYF. The CDR3, as DNA: TGTGCCCAGGAGAGTGGGAGAACAGATACGCAGTATTTT.

The chain employs TRBV28 and TRBJ2-3; 10 bases align to TRBD1. V dropped 2 bases and J dropped 6; count of bases not matched to a gene: 8. This CDR3 region has 16 residues. Per the germline V gene, CDR1 is MDHEN and CDR2 is SYDVKM. CDR3 amino acids: CASSLMGQGRTDTQYF. The CDR3 DNA reads TGTGCCAGCAGTTTAATGGGACAGGGGAGGACGGATACGCAGTATTTT.

This chain connects TRBV7-9 to TRBJ2-7, with D possibly matching TRBD2 (7 bases). The CDR3 has 18 residues. CDR1 is SEHNR and CDR2 is FQNEAQ in the germline V gene (reference sequence). Trimming cost V 4 bases and J 5 bases, with 27 bases left between them. The CDR3 spells CASSSVGTLTSDPHEQYF. CDR3 bases: TGTGCCAGCAGCTCCGTCGGGACACTCACTAGCGATCCCCACGAGCAGTACTTC.

This clone was picked up one time. The V gene is TRBV28, the J gene TRBJ2-5, with D possibly being TRBD1 (5 bases). Gene TRBJ2-7 matches the end of the DNA better, so the J call may be wrong. The CDR3 is 14 residues long. The germline V gene encodes CDR1 MDHEN and CDR2 SYDVKM. This CDR3 is CASSFEAGNYEQYF. CDR3 DNA sequence: TGTGCCAGCAGTTTTGAGGCAGGGAACTACGAGCAGTACTTC.

This clone was seen only once. The gene calls are TRBV5-1 and TRBJ2-1, with 8 bases that match TRBD2. Unmatched junction bases numbered 9, after V lost 3 bases and J lost 7 bases. The germline CDR1 and CDR2 sequences are SGHRS and YFSETQ. The CDR3 is made up of 15 amino acids. DNA of the CDR3: TGCGCCAGCAGCTCCGGGACTAGTCGAGGAAATGAGCAGTTCTTC. Residues: CASSSGTSRGNEQFF. Full variable domain (remainder filled in from reference TRBV5-1 and TRBJ2-1): KAGVTQTPRYLIKTRGQQVTLSCSPISGHRSVSWYQQTPGQGLQFLFEYFSETQRNKGNFPGRFSGRQFSNSRSEMNVSTLELGDSALYLCASSSGTSRGNEQFFGPGTRLTVL.

This clone was recorded only once. The V and J genes are TRBV5-4 and TRBJ2-3; 11 nucleotides agree with TRBD1. The V and J ends lost 4 bases and 5 bases, in that order; junction bases with no gene match: 6. The CDR3 is 15 residues long. CDR1 SGHNT and CDR2 YYREEE come from the germline V gene (reference sequence). CDR3 in amino acids: CASSQGQGGRDTQYF. CDR3 DNA sequence: TGTGCCAGCAGCCAGGGACAGGGGGGTAGAGATACGCAGTATTTT.